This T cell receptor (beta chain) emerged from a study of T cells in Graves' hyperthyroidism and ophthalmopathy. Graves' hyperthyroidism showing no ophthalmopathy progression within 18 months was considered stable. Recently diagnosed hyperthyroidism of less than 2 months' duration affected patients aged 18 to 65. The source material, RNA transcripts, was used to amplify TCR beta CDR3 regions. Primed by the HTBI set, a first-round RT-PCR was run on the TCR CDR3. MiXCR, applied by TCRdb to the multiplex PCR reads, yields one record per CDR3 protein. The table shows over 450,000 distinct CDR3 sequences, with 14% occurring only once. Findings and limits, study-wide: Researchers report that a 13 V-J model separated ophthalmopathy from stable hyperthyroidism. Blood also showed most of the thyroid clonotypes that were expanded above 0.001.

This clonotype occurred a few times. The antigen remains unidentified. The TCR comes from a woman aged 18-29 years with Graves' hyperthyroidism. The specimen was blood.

CDR3 loop: CASSLTLTGKNTEAFF. The CDR3 region has the DNA TGTGCCAGCAGCCTCACCCTGACAGGAAAGAACACTGAAGCTTTCTTT. The V and J genes are TRBV7-9 and TRBJ1-1; the D gene is possibly TRBD1 (6 bases). This CDR3 comprises 16 residues. Germline loops: CDR1 SEHNR, CDR2 FQNEAQ (reference sequence). V was trimmed by 5 bases and J by 1 base, leaving 17 bases between them. The full variable domain, rest sourced from reference TRBV7-9 and TRBJ1-1, is DTGVSQNPRHKITKRGQNVTFRCDPISEHNRLYWYRQTLGQGPEFLTYFQNEAQLEKSRLLSDRFSAERPKGSFSTLEIQRTEQGDSAMYLCASSLTLTGKNTEAFFGQGTRLTVV.